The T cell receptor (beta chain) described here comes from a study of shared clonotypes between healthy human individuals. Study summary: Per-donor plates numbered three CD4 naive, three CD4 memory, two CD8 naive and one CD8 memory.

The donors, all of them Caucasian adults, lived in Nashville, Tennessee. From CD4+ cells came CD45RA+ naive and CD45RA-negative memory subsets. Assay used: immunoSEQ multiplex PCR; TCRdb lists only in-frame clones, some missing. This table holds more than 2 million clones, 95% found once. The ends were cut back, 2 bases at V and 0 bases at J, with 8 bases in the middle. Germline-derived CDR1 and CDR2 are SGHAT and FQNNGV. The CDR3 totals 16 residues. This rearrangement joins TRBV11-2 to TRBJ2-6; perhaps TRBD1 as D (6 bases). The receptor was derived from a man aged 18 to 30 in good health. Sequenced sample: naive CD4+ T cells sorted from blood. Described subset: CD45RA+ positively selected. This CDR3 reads CASSLLRGSGANVLTF. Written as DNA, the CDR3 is TGTGCCAGCAGCTTACTCAGGGGCTCTGGGGCCAACGTCCTGACTTTC.